This T cell receptor (beta chain) came from a study of cytomegalovirus exposure and HLA in healthy donors. This CDR3 spans 15 amino acids. Trimming cost V 3 bases and J 2 bases; bases outside gene matches: 6. Germline CDR1 and CDR2: SGDLS and YYNGEE. PCR employed 60 Vbeta and 13 Jbeta primers. Some clones are missing from TCRdb's copy, which holds only in-frame ones; the method was immunoSEQ multiplex PCR. The sample records hundreds of thousands of clones, around nine tenths being singletons. The source is a woman aged 18-29 years in good health and CMV-seronegative. The sequencing sample was made of PBMCs. The V and J genes are TRBV9 and TRBJ2-7; TRBD2 agrees at 9 bases. CDR3 DNA: TGTGCCAGCAGCGCGACTAGCGGAATTACCTACGAGCAGTACTTC. It yields the protein CASSATSGITYEQYF.